This entry features one T cell receptor (beta chain) sequence. Germline assignment: CDR1 KGHDR and CDR2 SFDVKD. Trimming removed 5 bases from V and 0 bases from J; junction bases left unmatched: 3. The CDR3 has 15 residues. The source of the sample is a study of blood T cell repertoires in COVID-19. Study details: Sites in the United States, Italy and Spain provided acute and convalescent COVID-19 samples. The analysed material was cDNA or gDNA that came from T cells, B-cell-depleted T cells, or PBMCs.

In the original processing: How many nucleated cells were present was estimated from reference gene primer amplification. The table came from immunoSEQ multiplex PCR; TCRdb's copy has only in-frame clones and leaves some out. The D gene and trimming were derived from the DNA, and the V and J assignments and clone size from that table. The table lists about 25,000 clones, 80% to 85% of them singletons, with approximately 7% in the top ten. The clonotype originates from a man aged 65-85 years with acute or convalescent COVID-19. This chain connects TRBV24-1 to TRBJ1-5; 7 nucleotides agree with TRBD1. The material sequenced was peripheral blood. CDR3 sequence: CATSGGTVSNQPQHF. The CDR3 region has the DNA TGTGCCACCAGTGGGGGGACAGTTAGCAATCAGCCCCAGCATTTT.